The clone carrying this T cell receptor (beta chain) was seen a few times. Its target is unknown. The junction and the germline gene differ at one end; a read error may be behind it. Every TCR cDNA molecule bore a unique molecular identifier. TCRdb itself ran the 5' RACE reads through MiXCR, one entry per CDR3 protein. The sample carries some 100,000 distinct CDR3 sequences, about 12% recorded once. This sample was taken from a study of spatial heterogeneity in lung cancer. Notes on the study in general: Blood carried ubiquitous expanded tumor TCRs more at resection than follow-up.

The CDR3 extends over 14 amino acids. The germline V gene has CDR1 SGHRS and CDR2 YFSETQ. Time point: sample taken at primary tumor resection. The chain carries TRBV5-1 and TRBJ1-6; D might be TRBD1 (5 bases). The sequences come from PBMCs, collected at surgery. The TCR comes from a male donor with early-stage non-small cell lung cancer. CDR3 protein: CASSSGTNNSPLHF. The CDR3 DNA reads TGCGCCAGCAGTTCCGGGACGAATAACTCACCCCTCCACTTT.